This T cell receptor beta chain was identified in a study of OX40 agonist ivuxolimab in advanced cancers. This clone was observed a few times. Antigen: not known. Per the germline V gene, CDR1 is SEHNR and CDR2 is FQNEAQ (reference sequence). The V end was cut by 1 base, the J end by 6 bases, with 7 bases between. The CDR3 has 14 residues. Measured with immunoSEQ multiplex PCR; TCRdb has only the in-frame clones, and not every one. Seen here are 40,000 to 55,000 clones, 88% observed once, and the top ten hold roughly 3.4%. Patients were excluded for autoimmune disease history or systemic immunosuppression. General study points: CD8+ T cells were the subset that, on average, had more expanded clones than CD4+. The work left the antigen specificity of expanded peripheral T cells undetermined.

This clonotype was sampled from an adult with an advanced solid tumor such as melanoma, head and neck, liver or kidney cancer. This chain uses TRBV7-9 with TRBJ1-6; D call uncertain. The material was CD4+ or CD8+ T cells sorted from blood, obtained in a trial of the OX40 agonist ivuxolimab. CDR3 loop: CASSLDLANSPLHF. CDR3 bases: TGTGCCAGCAGCTTAGATTTGGCTAATTCACCCCTCCACTTT.